This T cell receptor (beta chain) was sequenced in a study of shared clonotypes between healthy human individuals (dated by TCRdb to about 2020). About the study as a whole: Three men and a couple of women, aged 18 to 49 years, made up the cohort. Blood TCR repertoires of a handful of healthy adults were deeply sequenced to estimate repertoire size and the extent of clonotype sharing between individuals. Each donor's leukapheresis produced roughly between about 0.9 and 9.5 billion PBMCs. To increase sequencing depth and limit assay-specific biases, different laboratories used diverse techniques to prepare libraries and sequence TCR repertoires. The investigation overall reported the following: Pairwise subsampling indicated that sequencing depth was expected to affect the degree of clonotype sharing among donors. Sampling was limited to blood, and TCR repertoires in tissue likely differ from TCR repertoires in blood. The small number of donors limited the genetic and exposure-history diversity represented.

Using the deep immunoSEQ assay, multiplex PCR amplified TCR CDR3 regions from genomic DNA. Extracted genomic DNA from each cell subset was distributed evenly across all wells of several immunoSEQ 96-well plates, and each plate was treated as a replicate. Each replicate PCR for unsorted PBMC received 250 to 300 ng genomic DNA, equal to approximately 29,000 T cell genomes. Ten immunoSEQ deep assay plates were used to sequence the unsorted PBMC genomic DNA. Purified libraries were measured with a Qubit 3.0 fluorometer, size-checked on a Bioanalyzer 2100, and measured again with the KAPA Library Quantification kit. Every immunoSEQ 96-well plate was sequenced on a separate single-read 150-cycle Illumina NextSeq 550 flow cell. The original pipeline was this. The immunoSEQ output contained only junctional sequences without quality scores, so filtering could not match that applied to full-length reads. Sequences were annotated with PyIR, a Python wrapper for IgBLAST v1.9, using IMGT germline references to assign V/J genes and CDR3. Reads with weak V/J assignments (E-value above 1e-6), missing CDR3, stop codons, out-of-frame junctions, or ambiguous translated residues were removed. V3J clonotypes were defined as sequences sharing the same inferred V gene, J gene, and CDR3 amino acid sequence. Percentage overlap between repertoires was computed as shared unique clonotypes divided by the size of the smaller repertoire. Three approaches were used to assess repertoire richness: RTK rarefaction, the Chao1 estimator, and Recon v2.1 estimates of unobserved clonotypes. TCRdb's version of the immuneACCESS table is confined to in-frame rearrangements and falls short of the full clone set. An unresolved V gene accounts for under half of the shortfall where checked; the remainder is of unknown origin. The V and J calls and clone size were taken over from that table, and D and trimming were inferred from the DNA. This sample holds hundreds of thousands of clones; around 80% were observed only once. Of the sample, around 12% is held by the ten largest clones.

Donors were healthy HIV-negative adults with no recently reported acute infections or vaccinations. Every donor was a Caucasian adult residing in Nashville, Tennessee, USA. In the unsorted samples, 85 million to 100 million PBMCs were counted, and genomic DNA was extracted using the QIAamp DNA Blood Mini kit. After blood collection by leukapheresis, PBMCs were isolated using Ficoll-Histopaque density gradient centrifugation and then cryopreserved in the vapor phase of liquid nitrogen. This clone was counted only a few times. It has no known antigen specificity. Per-base qualities were not stored, and no clone one base away is much larger. The CDR3 spans 13 residues, from the cysteine through the phenylalanine. The entry retains the CDR3 DNA only, 39 bases that are in frame from base 1. Reading the germline V gene gives CDR1 SGHRS and CDR2 YFSETQ. V is shortened by 4 bases, J by 1 base, and the region joining them spans 9 bases.

The rearranged segments are TRBV5-1 and TRBJ2-7; there is no confident call for the D gene. This sequence originates from a woman in her forties in good health. Some clones in this sample may be carry-over from other donors' samples. The specimen sequenced was PBMCs. The DNA sequence is TGCGCCAGCAGCCCCCCAGGTTCCTACGAGCAGTACTTC. Its coded protein is CASSPPGSYEQYF.